This T cell receptor beta chain was documented in a study of T cell responses to AZD1222 COVID-19 vaccine. The germline gives CDR1 LGHNT, CDR2 FRNRAP. This CDR3 has 15 residues. J gave up 3 bases and V 1 base, and 3 bases lay outside the gene matches. Sequencing was performed with immunoSEQ multiplex PCR; in TCRdb, only in-frame clones are kept and a portion is missing. The table lists roughly 120,000 clones, about nine tenths of them singletons. Second-dose intervals of approximately 4 or approximately 12 weeks were pooled. The sequencing used peripheral blood, collected 28 days after the second AZD1222 dose. This receptor was identified in an adult who received the AZD1222 COVID-19 vaccine. This chain joins TRBV12-5 and TRBJ1-3; TRBD1 matches at 7 bases. As DNA, the CDR3 is TGTGCTAGTGGTTTGGGACAGGGCATTGGAAACACCATATATTTT. It translates to CASGLGQGIGNTIYF.